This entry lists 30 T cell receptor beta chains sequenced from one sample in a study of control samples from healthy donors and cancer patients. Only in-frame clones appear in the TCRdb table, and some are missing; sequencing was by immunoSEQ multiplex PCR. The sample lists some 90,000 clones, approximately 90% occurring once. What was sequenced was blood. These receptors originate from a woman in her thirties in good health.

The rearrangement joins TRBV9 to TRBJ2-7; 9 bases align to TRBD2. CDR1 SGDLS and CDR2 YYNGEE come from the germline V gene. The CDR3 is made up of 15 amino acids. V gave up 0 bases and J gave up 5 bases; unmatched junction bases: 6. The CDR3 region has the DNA TGTGCCAGCAGCGTAGATCTAGCGGGGCGAAACGAGCAGTACTTC. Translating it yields CASSVDLAGRNEQYF.

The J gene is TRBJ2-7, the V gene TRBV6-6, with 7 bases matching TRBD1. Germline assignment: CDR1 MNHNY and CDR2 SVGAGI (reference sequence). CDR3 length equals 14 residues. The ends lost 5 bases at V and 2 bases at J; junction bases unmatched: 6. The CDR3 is CASSTGDGTYEQYF. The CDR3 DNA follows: TGTGCCAGCAGTACAGGGGACGGCACCTACGAGCAGTACTTC.

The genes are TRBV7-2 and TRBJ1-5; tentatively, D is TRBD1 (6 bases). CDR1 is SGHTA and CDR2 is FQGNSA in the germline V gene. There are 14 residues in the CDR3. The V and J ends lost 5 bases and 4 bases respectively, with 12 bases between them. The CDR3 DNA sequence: TGTGCCAGCAGCACCGGACAGAGGAATCAGCCCCAGCATTTT. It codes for CASSTGQRNQPQHF.

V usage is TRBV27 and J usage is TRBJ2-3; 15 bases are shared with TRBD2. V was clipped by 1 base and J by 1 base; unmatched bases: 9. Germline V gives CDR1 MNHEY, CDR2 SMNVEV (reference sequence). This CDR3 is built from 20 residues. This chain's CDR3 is CASSLYLGTSGGHGTDTQYF. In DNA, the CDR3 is TGTGCCAGCAGTTTATATTTGGGGACTAGCGGGGGGCACGGCACAGATACGCAGTATTTT.

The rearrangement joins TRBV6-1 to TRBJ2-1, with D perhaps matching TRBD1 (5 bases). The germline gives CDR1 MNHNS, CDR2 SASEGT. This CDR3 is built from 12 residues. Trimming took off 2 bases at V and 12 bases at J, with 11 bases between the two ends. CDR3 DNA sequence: TGTGCCAGCAGTGAAATCGGACATGGGCAGTTCTTC. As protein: CASSEIGHGQFF.

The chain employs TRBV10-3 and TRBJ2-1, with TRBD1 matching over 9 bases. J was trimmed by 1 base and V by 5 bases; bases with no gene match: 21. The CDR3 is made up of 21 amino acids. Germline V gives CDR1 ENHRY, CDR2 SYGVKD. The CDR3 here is CAISFPRAGQGVGGSYNEQFF. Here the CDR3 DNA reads TGTGCCATCAGTTTTCCTCGGGCGGGACAGGGAGTTGGCGGATCCTACAATGAGCAGTTCTTC.

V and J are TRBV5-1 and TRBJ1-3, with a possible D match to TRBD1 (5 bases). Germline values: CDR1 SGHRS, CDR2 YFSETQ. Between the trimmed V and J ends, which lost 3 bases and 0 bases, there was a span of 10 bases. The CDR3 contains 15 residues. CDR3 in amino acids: CASSSTAYSGNTIYF. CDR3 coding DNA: TGCGCCAGCAGCTCGACAGCATACTCTGGAAACACCATATATTTT. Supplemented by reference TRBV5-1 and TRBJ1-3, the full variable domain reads KAGVTQTPRYLIKTRGQQVTLSCSPISGHRSVSWYQQTPGQGLQFLFEYFSETQRNKGNFPGRFSGRQFSNSRSEMNVSTLELGDSALYLCASSSTAYSGNTIYFGEGSWLTVV.

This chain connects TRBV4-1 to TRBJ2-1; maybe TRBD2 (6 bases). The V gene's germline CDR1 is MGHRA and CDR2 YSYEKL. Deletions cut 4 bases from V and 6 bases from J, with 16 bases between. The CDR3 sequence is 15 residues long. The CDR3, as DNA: TGCGCCAGCAGCCCATTAAGGGACTTATTCAATGAGCAGTTCTTC. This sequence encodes CASSPLRDLFNEQFF.

The CDR3 region has the DNA TGTGCCAGCATGCGGGGGAGGCCCCTCTCCTACGAGCAGTACTTC. Translated: CASMRGRPLSYEQYF. The chain has TRBV6-5 and TRBJ2-7; TRBD2 agrees at 7 bases. This CDR3 has 15 residues. Germline lookup yields CDR1 MNHEY and CDR2 SVGAGI. J gave up 0 bases and V 7 bases, and 9 bases lay outside the gene matches.

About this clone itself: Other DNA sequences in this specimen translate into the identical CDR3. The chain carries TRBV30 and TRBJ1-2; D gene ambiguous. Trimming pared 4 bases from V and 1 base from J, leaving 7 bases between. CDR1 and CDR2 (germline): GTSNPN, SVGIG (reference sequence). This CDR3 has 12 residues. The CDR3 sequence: CAWTGVNYGYTF. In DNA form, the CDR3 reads TGTGCCTGGACCGGAGTTAACTATGGCTACACCTTC. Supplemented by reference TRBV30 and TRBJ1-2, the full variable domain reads SQTIHQWPATLVQPVGSPLSLECTVEGTSNPNLYWYRQAAGRGLQLLFYSVGIGQISSEVPQNLSASRPQDRQFILSSKKLLLSDSGFYLCAWTGVNYGYTFGSGTRLTVV.

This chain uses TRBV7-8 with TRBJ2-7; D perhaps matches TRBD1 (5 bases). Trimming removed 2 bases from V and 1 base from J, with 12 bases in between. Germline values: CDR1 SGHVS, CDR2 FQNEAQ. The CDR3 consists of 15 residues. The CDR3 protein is CASSLIRALSYEQYF. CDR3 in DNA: TGTGCCAGCAGCTTAATCAGGGCTTTATCCTACGAGCAGTACTTC.

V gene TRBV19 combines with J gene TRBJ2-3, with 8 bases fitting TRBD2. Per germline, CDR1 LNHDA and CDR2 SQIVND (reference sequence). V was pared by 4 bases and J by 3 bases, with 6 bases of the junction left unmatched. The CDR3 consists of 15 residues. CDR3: CASSNPGGITDTQYF. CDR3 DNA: TGTGCCAGTAGTAACCCGGGGGGGATAACAGATACGCAGTATTTT.

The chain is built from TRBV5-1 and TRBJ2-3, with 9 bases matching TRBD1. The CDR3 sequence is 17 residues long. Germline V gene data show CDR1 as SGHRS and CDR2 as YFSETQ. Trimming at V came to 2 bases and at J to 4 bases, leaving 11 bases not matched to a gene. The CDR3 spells CASSFSRGTGRPDTQYF. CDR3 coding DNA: TGCGCCAGCAGCTTTTCGCGGGGGACAGGGCGTCCAGATACGCAGTATTTT. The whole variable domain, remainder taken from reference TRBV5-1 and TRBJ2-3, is KAGVTQTPRYLIKTRGQQVTLSCSPISGHRSVSWYQQTPGQGLQFLFEYFSETQRNKGNFPGRFSGRQFSNSRSEMNVSTLELGDSALYLCASSFSRGTGRPDTQYFGPGTRLTVL.

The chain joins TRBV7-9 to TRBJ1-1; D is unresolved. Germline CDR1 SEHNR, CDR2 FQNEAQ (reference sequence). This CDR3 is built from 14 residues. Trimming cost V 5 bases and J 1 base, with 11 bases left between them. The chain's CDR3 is CASSPKGRNTEAFF. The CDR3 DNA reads TGTGCCAGCAGCCCAAAAGGACGGAACACTGAAGCTTTCTTT.

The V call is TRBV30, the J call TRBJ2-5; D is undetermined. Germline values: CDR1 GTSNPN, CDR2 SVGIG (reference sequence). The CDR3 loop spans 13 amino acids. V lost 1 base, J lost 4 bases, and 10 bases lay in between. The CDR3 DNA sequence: TGTGCCTGGAGTGGCCGAAACCTAGAGACCCAGTACTTC. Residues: CAWSGRNLETQYF.

CDR3 residues: CASSLGMGETQYF. DNA for the CDR3: TGTGCCAGCAGCTTGGGCATGGGAGAGACCCAGTACTTC. V gene TRBV11-3 combines with J gene TRBJ2-5; D is unclear. Germline V lookup: CDR1 SGHNT, CDR2 YENEEA. The CDR3 totals 13 residues. Trimming stripped 3 bases from V and 4 bases from J, with 9 bases between. The entire variable domain, with the rest obtained from reference TRBV11-3 and TRBJ2-5, is as follows: EAGVVQSPRYKIIEKKQPVAFWCNPISGHNTLYWYLQNLGQGPELLIRYENEEAVDDSQLPKDRFSAERLKGVDSTLKIQPAELGDSAVYLCASSLGMGETQYFGPGTRLLVL.

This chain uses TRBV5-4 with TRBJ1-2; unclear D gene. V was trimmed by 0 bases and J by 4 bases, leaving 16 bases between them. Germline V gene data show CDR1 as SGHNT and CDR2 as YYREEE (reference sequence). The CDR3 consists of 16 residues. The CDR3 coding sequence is TGTGCCAGCAGCTTGGCTTCATCGGCGGGGATCTATGGCTACACCTTC. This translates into CASSLASSAGIYGYTF.

The CDR3 sequence is CASSRSGQGLDATNEKLFF. CDR3 bases: TGTGCCAGCTCACGTTCGGGACAGGGATTGGACGCAACTAATGAAAAACTGTTTTTT. J is TRBJ1-4 and V is TRBV18; the match to TRBD1 covers 9 bases. The CDR3 spans 19 residues. Germline trimming cut 4 bases from V and 0 bases from J; bases unmatched to any gene: 12. Germline V gene data show CDR1 as KGHSH and CDR2 as LQKENI.

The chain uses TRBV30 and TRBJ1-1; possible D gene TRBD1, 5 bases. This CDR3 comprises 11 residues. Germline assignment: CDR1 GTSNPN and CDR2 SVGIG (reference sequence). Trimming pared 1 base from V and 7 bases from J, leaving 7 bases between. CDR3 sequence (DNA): TGTGCCTGGAGTGGGGGGGGTGAAGCTTTCTTT. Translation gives CAWSGGGEAFF.

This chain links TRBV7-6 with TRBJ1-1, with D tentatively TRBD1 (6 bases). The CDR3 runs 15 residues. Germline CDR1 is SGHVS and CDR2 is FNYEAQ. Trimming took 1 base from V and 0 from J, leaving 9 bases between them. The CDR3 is CASSLGQAMNTEAFF. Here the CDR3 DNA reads TGTGCCAGCAGCTTAGGACAGGCTATGAACACTGAAGCTTTCTTT.

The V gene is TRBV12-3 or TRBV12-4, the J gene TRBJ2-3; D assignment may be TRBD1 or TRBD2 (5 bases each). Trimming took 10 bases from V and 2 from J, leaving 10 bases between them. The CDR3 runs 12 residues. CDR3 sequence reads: CATGSPTDTQYF. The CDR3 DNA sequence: TGTGCCACAGGGAGTCCCACAGATACGCAGTATTTT.

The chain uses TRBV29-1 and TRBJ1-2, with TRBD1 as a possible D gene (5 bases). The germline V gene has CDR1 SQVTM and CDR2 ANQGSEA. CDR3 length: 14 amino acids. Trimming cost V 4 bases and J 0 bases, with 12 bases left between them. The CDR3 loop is CSVGGGGPNYGYTF. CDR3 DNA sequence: TGCAGCGTTGGGGGGGGAGGGCCTAACTATGGCTACACCTTC.

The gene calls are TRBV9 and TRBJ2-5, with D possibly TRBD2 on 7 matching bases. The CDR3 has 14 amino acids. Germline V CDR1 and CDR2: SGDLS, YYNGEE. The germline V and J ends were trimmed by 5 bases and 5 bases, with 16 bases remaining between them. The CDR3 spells CASSTGGRWETQYF. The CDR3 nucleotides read TGTGCCAGCAGTACGGGGGGCCGGTGGGAGACCCAGTACTTC. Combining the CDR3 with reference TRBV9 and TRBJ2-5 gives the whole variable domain DSGVTQTPKHLITATGQRVTLRCSPRSGDLSVYWYQQSLDQGLQFLIQYYNGEERAKGNILERFSAQQFPDLHSELNLSSLELGDSALYFCASSTGGRWETQYFGPGTRLLVL.

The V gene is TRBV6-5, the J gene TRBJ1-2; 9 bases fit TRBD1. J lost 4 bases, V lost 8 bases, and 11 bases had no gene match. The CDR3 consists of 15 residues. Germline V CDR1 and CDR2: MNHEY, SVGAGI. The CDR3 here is CASQRQGGLVYGYTF. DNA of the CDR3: TGTGCCAGCCAAAGACAGGGGGGGTTGGTCTATGGCTACACCTTC.

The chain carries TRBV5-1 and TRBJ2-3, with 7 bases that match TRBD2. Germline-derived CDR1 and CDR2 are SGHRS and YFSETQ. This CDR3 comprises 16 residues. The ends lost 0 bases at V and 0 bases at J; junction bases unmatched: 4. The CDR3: CASSLARRGSTDTQYF. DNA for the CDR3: TGCGCCAGCAGCTTGGCCAGGCGGGGGAGCACAGATACGCAGTATTTT. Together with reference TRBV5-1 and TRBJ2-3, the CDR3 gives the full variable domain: KAGVTQTPRYLIKTRGQQVTLSCSPISGHRSVSWYQQTPGQGLQFLFEYFSETQRNKGNFPGRFSGRQFSNSRSEMNVSTLELGDSALYLCASSLARRGSTDTQYFGPGTRLTVL.

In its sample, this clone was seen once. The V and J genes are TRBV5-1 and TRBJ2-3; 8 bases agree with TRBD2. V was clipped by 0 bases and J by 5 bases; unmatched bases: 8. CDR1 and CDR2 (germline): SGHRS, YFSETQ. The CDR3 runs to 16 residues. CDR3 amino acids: CASSLARPGGIDTQYF. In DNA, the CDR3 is TGCGCCAGCAGCTTGGCTCGTCCGGGAGGGATAGATACGCAGTATTTT.

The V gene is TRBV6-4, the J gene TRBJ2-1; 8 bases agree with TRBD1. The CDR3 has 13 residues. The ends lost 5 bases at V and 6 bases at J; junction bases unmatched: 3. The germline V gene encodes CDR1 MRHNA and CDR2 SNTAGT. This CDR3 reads CASSTTGGNEQFF. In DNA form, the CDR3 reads TGTGCCAGCAGTACCACAGGGGGCAATGAGCAGTTCTTC.

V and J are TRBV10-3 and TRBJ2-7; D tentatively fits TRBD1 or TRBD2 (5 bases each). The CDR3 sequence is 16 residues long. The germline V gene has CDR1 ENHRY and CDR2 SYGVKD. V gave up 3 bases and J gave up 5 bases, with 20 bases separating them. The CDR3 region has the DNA TGTGCCATCAGTGAACGGGGACCAGGGCGTCGGGACGAGCAGTACTTC. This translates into CAISERGPGRRDEQYF.

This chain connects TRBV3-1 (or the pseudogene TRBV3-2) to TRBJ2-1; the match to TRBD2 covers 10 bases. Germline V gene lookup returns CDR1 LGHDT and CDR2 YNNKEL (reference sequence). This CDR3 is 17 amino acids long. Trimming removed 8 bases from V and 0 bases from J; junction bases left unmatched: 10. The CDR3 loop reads CASGGHSGGLSYNEQFF. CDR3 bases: TGTGCCAGCGGGGGTCATAGCGGGGGGCTCTCCTACAATGAGCAGTTCTTC.

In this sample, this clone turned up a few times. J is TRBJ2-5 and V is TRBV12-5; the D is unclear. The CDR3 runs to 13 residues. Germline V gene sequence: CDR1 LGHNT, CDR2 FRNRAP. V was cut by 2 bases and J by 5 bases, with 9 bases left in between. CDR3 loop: CASGLKAPETQYF. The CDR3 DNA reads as TGTGCTAGTGGTTTGAAGGCCCCTGAGACCCAGTACTTC.